The clone carrying this T cell receptor (beta chain) was observed a handful of times. Antigen specificity is unknown. These data belong to a study of CD8+ T cells in alopecia areata. cDNA serving as the sequencing template came from extracted, reverse transcribed RNA. Sequencing was performed with immunoSEQ multiplex PCR; in TCRdb, only in-frame clones are kept and a portion is missing. The top ten hold roughly 21% of the sample, which has about 64,000 clones, 40% to 55% seen once. Study-wide results and limits: Expanded CD8+ clones among the top 100, as well as scalp clonality, were significantly decreased by tofacitinib.

Treatment reported: oral pan-JAK inhibitor, 5-10 mg twice daily. The receptor was derived from a human donor with alopecia areata. Specimen: CD8+ T cells sorted from blood, collected at roughly week 38, from a patient treated with tofacitinib.

Here the CDR3 reads CASRETNEQFF. The CDR3 bases are TGTGCCAGCAGGGAGACCAATGAGCAGTTCTTC. The rearrangement uses TRBV21-1 and TRBJ2-1; the D call TRBD2 from the table was never checked on the DNA. TRBV21-1 is recorded as a pseudogene. The CDR3 loop spans 11 amino acids.